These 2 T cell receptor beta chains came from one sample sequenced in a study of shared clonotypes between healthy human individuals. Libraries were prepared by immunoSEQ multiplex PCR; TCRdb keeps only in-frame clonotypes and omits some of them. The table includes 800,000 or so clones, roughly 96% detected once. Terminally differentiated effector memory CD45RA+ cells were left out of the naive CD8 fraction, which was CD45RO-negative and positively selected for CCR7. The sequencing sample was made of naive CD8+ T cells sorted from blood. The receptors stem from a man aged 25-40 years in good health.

The CDR3 nucleotides are TGTGCCAGCAGTGAGACGGGACTAGCGGGAGCAGATACGCAGTATTTT. Its protein is CASSETGLAGADTQYF. The genes are TRBV6-4 and TRBJ2-3; 14 bases match TRBD2. The CDR3 is made up of 16 amino acids. The V gene's germline CDR1 is MRHNA and CDR2 SNTAGT. The junction had 3 bases not matched to a gene; V was cut back by 3 bases and J by 4 bases.

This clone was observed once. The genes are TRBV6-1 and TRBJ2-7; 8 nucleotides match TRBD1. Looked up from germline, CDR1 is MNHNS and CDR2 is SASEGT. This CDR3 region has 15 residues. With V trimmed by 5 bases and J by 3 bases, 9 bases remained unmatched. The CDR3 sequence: CASSLPGQVDYEQYF. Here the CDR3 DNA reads TGTGCCAGCAGTTTACCGGGACAGGTCGACTACGAGCAGTACTTC.